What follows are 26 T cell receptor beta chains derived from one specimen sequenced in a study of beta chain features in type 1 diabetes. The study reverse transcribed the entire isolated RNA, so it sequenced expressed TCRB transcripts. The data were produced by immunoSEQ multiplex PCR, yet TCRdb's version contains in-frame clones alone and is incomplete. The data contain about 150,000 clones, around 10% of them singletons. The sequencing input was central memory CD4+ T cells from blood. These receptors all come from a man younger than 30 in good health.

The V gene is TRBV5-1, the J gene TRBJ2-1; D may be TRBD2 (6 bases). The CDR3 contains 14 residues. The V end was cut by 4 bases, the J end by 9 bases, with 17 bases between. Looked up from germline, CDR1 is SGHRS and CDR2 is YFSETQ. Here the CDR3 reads CASSASTLSGEQFF. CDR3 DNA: TGCGCCAGCAGCGCCTCCACCCTTAGCGGTGAGCAGTTCTTC.

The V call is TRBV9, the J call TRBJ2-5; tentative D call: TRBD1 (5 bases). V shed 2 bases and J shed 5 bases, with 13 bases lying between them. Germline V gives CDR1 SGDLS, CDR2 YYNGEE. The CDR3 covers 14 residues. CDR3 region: CASSVSGLSETQYF. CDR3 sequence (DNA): TGTGCCAGCAGCGTCTCAGGGCTCTCGGAGACCCAGTACTTC. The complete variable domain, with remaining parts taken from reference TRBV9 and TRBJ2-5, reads DSGVTQTPKHLITATGQRVTLRCSPRSGDLSVYWYQQSLDQGLQFLIQYYNGEERAKGNILERFSAQQFPDLHSELNLSSLELGDSALYFCASSVSGLSETQYFGPGTRLLVL.

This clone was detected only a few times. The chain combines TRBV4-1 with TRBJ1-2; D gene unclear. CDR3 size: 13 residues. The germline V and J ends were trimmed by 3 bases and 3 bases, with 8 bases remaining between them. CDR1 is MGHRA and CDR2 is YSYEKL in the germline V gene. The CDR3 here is CASSHGPDYGYTF. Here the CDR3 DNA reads TGCGCCAGCAGCCACGGGCCGGACTATGGCTACACCTTC.

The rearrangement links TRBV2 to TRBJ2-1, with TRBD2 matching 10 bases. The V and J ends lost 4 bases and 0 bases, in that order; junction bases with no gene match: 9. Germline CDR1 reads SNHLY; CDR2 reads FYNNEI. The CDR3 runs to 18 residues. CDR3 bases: TGTGCCAGCAGTGGAAAACTAGCGGGACTCAGCTCCTACAATGAGCAGTTCTTC. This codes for CASSGKLAGLSSYNEQFF.

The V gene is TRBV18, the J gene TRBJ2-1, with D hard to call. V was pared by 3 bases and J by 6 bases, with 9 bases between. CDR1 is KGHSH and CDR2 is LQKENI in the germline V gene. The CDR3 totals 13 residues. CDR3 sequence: CASSPRLTNEQFF. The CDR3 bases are TGTGCCAGCTCACCTAGGTTGACCAATGAGCAGTTCTTC.

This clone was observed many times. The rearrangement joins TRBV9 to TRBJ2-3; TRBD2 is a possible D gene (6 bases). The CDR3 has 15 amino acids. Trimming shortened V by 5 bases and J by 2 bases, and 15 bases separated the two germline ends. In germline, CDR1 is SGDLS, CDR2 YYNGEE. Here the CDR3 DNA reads TGTGCCAGCAGTGGCGGGGCATCCGACACAGATACGCAGTATTTT. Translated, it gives CASSGGASDTDTQYF.

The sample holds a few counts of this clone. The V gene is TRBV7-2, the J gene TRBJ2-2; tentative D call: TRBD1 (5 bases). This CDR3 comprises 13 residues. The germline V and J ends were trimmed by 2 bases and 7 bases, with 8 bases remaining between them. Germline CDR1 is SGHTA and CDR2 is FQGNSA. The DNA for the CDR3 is TGTGCCAGCAGCTTACAGGGCCTCGGGGAGCTGTTTTTT. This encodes CASSLQGLGELFF.

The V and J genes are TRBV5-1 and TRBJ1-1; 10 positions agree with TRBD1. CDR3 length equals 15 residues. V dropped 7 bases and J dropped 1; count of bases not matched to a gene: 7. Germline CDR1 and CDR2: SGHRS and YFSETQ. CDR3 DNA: TGCGCCAGCTCAAGGGACAGGGGATGGAACACTGAAGCTTTCTTT. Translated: CASSRDRGWNTEAFF.

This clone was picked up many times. CDR3 residues: CASSYEQLTDTQYF. For the CDR3, the DNA is TGTGCCAGCAGTTACGAGCAGCTCACAGATACGCAGTATTTT. The chain carries TRBV6-6 and TRBJ2-3; D call uncertain. The CDR3 is 14 amino acids. V was shortened by 2 bases and J by 2 bases, with 8 bases between the two germline ends. Germline V CDR1 and CDR2: MNHNY, SVGAGI (reference sequence).

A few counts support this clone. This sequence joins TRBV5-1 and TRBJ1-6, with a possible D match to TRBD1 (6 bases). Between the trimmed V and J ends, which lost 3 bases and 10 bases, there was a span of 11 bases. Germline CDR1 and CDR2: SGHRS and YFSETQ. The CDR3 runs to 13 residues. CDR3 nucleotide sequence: TGCGCCAGCAGCTCAGGACAGAACTCACCCCTCCACTTT. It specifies CASSSGQNSPLHF.

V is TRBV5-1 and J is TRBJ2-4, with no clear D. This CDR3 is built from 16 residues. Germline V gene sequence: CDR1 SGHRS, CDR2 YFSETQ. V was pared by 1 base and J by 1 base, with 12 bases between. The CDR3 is CASSLKGPSAKNIQYF. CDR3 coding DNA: TGCGCCAGCAGCTTGAAGGGCCCCTCGGCCAAAAACATTCAGTACTTC.

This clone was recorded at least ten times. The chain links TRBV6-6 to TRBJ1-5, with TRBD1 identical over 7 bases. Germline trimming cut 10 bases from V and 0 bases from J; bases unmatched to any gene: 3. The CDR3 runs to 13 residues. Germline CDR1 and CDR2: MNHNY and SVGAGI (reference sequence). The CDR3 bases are TGTGCCACCGGACAGGCTAGCAATCAGCCCCAGCATTTT. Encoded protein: CATGQASNQPQHF.

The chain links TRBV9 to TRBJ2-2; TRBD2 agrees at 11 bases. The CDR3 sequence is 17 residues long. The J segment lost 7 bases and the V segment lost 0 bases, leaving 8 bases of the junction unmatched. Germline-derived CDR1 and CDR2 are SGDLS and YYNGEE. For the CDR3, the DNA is TGTGCCAGCAGCGTAGCTCCTAGCGGGAGGTTAGTCGGGGAGCTGTTTTTT. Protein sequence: CASSVAPSGRLVGELFF.

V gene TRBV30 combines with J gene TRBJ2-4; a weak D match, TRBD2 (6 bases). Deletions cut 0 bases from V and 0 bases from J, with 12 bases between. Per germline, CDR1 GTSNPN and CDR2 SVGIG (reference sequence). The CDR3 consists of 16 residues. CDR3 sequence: CAWSVEGNLAKNIQYF. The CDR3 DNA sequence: TGTGCCTGGAGTGTGGAGGGCAACTTAGCCAAAAACATTCAGTACTTC.

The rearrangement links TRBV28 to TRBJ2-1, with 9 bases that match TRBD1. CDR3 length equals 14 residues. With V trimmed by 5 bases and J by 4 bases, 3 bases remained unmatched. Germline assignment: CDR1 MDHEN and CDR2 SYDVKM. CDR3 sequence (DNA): TGTGCCAGCAGTCGACAGGGGGGATACAATGAGCAGTTCTTC. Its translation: CASSRQGGYNEQFF.

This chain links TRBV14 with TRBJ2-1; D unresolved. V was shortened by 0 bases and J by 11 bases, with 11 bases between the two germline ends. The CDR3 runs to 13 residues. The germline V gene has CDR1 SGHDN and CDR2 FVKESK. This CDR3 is CASSQDFRTKQFF. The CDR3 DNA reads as TGTGCCAGCAGCCAAGATTTTAGGACCAAGCAGTTCTTC.

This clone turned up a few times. CDR3 sequence (DNA): TGTGCCTGGAGCCAGGGAGGCCACGGGGAGCTGTTTTTT. Protein: CAWSQGGHGELFF. The chain recombines TRBV30 with TRBJ2-2; weak D call: TRBD2 (6 bases). The germline CDR1 and CDR2 sequences are GTSNPN and SVGIG (reference sequence). The V end was cut by 3 bases, the J end by 7 bases, with 12 bases between. The CDR3 contains 13 residues.

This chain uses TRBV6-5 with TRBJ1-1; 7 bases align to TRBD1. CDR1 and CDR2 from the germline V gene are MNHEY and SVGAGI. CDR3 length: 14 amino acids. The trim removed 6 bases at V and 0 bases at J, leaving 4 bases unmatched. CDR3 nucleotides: TGTGCCAGCAGCAACGACAGGGTGAACACTGAAGCTTTCTTT. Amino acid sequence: CASSNDRVNTEAFF.

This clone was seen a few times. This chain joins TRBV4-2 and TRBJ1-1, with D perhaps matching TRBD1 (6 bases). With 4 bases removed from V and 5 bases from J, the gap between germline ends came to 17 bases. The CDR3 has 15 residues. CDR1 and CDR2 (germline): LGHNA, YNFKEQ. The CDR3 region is CASSLEGGSRTEAFF. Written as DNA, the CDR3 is TGTGCCAGCAGCCTAGAGGGGGGGTCTCGGACTGAAGCTTTCTTT.

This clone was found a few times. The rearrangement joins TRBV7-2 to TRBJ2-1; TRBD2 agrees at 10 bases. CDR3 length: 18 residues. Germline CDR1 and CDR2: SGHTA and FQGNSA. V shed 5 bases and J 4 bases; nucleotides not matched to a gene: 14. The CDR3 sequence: CASSRPGGTSGAYNEQFF. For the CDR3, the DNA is TGTGCCAGCAGCCGCCCCGGCGGAACTAGCGGGGCATACAATGAGCAGTTCTTC.

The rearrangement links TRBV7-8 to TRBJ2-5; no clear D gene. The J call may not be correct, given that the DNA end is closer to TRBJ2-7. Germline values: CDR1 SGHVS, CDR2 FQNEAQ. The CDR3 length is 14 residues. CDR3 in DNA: TGTGCCAGCAGCTTAAGGGAAACAAACCACGAGCAGTACTTC. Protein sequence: CASSLRETNHEQYF.

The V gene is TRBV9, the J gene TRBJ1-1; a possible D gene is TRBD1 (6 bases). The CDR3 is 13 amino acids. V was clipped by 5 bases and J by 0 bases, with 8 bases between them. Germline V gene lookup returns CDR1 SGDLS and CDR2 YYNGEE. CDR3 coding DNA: TGTGCCAGCAGGACAGGAGTGAACACTGAAGCTTTCTTT. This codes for CASRTGVNTEAFF.

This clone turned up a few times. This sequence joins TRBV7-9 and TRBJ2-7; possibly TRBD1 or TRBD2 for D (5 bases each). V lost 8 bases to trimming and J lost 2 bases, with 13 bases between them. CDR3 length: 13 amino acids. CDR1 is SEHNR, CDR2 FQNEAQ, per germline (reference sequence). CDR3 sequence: CASGWDGTYEQYF. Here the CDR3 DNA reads TGTGCCAGCGGGTGGGACGGAACCTACGAGCAGTACTTC.

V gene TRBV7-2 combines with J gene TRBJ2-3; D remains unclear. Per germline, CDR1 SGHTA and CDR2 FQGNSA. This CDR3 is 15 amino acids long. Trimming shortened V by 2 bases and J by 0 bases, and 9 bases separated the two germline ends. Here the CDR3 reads CASSLISSSTDTQYF. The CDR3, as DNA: TGTGCCAGCAGCTTAATATCGTCCAGCACAGATACGCAGTATTTT.

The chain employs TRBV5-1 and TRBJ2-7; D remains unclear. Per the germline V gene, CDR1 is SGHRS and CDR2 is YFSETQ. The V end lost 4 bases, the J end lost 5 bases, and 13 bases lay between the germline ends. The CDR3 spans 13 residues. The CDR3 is CASSRKGADEQYF. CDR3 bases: TGCGCCAGCAGCCGAAAAGGCGCGGACGAGCAGTACTTC.

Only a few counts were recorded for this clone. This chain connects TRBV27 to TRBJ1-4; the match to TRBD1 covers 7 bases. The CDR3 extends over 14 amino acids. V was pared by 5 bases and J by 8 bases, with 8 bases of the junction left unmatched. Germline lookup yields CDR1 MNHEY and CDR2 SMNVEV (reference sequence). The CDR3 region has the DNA TGTGCCAGCAGTCCCCCGCAGGGGGGGGAAAAACTGTTTTTT. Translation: CASSPPQGGEKLFF.